The 16 T cell receptor beta chains below come from one sample, sequenced in a study of T-cell memory formation after mild COVID-19. TCRdb re-called the 5' RACE reads with MiXCR, one entry per CDR3 protein. The sample carries about 470,000 distinct CDR3 sequences, around a quarter recorded once. Input material: PBMCs or a T cell subset sorted from them (not recorded which). The receptors shown here come from an adult woman who had mild COVID-19 (a few samples of this study predate the infection). Cell type and time point are not known.

This clonotype was detected a few times. The genes are TRBV29-1 and TRBJ1-3; D remains unclear. The ends were cut back, 4 bases at V and 3 bases at J, with 7 bases in the middle. This CDR3 region has 12 residues. From germline, CDR1 is SQVTM and CDR2 ANQGSEA. Here the CDR3 DNA reads TGCAGCGTTGCCTATGGTGGAAACACCATATATTTT. Translating it yields CSVAYGGNTIYF.

This clonotype showed up just a few times. V gene TRBV2 combines with J gene TRBJ1-2; possibly TRBD1 for D (5 bases). In germline, CDR1 is SNHLY, CDR2 FYNNEI. The CDR3 length is 15 residues. Trimming removed 5 bases from V and 8 bases from J, with 21 bases in between. The CDR3 DNA sequence: TGTGCCAGCAGTCCCCGGGAATCGCTTGGGGACGGCTACACCTTC. Protein sequence: CASSPRESLGDGYTF.

This clonotype was counted a few times. The V and J genes are TRBV9 and TRBJ2-3, with D possibly matching TRBD2 (6 bases). The CDR3 has 14 amino acids. Germline values: CDR1 SGDLS, CDR2 YYNGEE. The germline V and J ends were trimmed by 4 bases and 4 bases, with 13 bases remaining between them. The CDR3 DNA reads as TGTGCCAGCAGCCTTCTAGGGGAGGCAGATACGCAGTATTTT. It yields the protein CASSLLGEADTQYF.

This clonotype was recorded a few times. This rearrangement joins TRBV5-1 to TRBJ2-5; 7 positions match TRBD2. CDR1 and CDR2 (germline): SGHRS, YFSETQ. This CDR3 contains 15 residues. V lost 3 bases, J lost 5 bases, and 10 bases stayed unmatched. CDR3 loop: CASSWGDYLGETQYF. The CDR3 nucleotides read TGCGCCAGCAGCTGGGGGGACTACCTCGGGGAGACCCAGTACTTC.

This clonotype was found a few times. V is TRBV5-1 and J is TRBJ1-3; D uncertain. CDR1 and CDR2 from the germline V gene are SGHRS and YFSETQ. Trimming stripped 1 base from V and 2 bases from J, with 13 bases between. The CDR3 covers 16 residues. The CDR3, as DNA: TGCGCCAGCAGCTTGTACTCGGGGTTAGCTGGAAACACCATATATTTT. Amino acid sequence: CASSLYSGLAGNTIYF.

The table lists this clonotype with a few counts. The chain couples TRBV5-1 to TRBJ1-1; weak D call: TRBD1 (5 bases). The V end was cut by 3 bases, the J end by 6 bases, with 15 bases between. CDR1 is SGHRS and CDR2 is YFSETQ in the germline V gene. The CDR3 is 14 amino acids. The CDR3 region is CASSSPGTTAEAFF. As DNA, the CDR3 is TGCGCCAGCAGCTCGCCCGGGACTACGGCTGAAGCTTTCTTT.

This clonotype has only a few counts. V and J are TRBV25-1 and TRBJ1-1, with D perhaps matching TRBD1 (6 bases). CDR1 and CDR2 (germline): MGHDK, SYGVNS. Trimming took 3 bases from V and 4 from J, leaving 18 bases between them. The CDR3 is 16 residues long. The CDR3 region is CASSDGGRVRGTEAFF. The CDR3 DNA sequence: TGTGCCAGCAGTGACGGGGGGCGCGTCAGAGGCACTGAAGCTTTCTTT.

Here the CDR3 reads CASSTRSGEQYF. CDR3 in DNA: TGTGCCAGCAGTACGCGGAGTGGCGAGCAGTACTTC. The chain recombines TRBV27 with TRBJ2-7; D remains ambiguous. Trimming removed 5 bases at V and 6 bases at J, with 11 bases between. The CDR3 contains 12 residues. Per the germline V gene, CDR1 is MNHEY and CDR2 is SMNVEV (reference sequence).

J is TRBJ2-7 and V is TRBV12-3 or TRBV12-4, with 8 bases lining up with TRBD2. This CDR3 contains 19 residues. V gave up 1 base and J gave up 0 bases; unmatched junction bases: 14. The CDR3 sequence: CASSLERSGLGSSSYEQYF. The CDR3 DNA reads TGTGCCAGCAGTTTAGAGAGGTCGGGACTAGGCTCCAGCTCCTACGAGCAGTACTTC.

A few counts support this clonotype. V and J are TRBV6-5 and TRBJ2-1; D may be TRBD1 (6 bases). The germline V gene has CDR1 MNHEY and CDR2 SVGAGI. The CDR3 covers 15 residues. Trimming removed 0 bases at V and 8 bases at J, with 14 bases between. The CDR3, as DNA: TGTGCCAGCAGTTACTCGAGGCAGGGGTTGGATGAGCAGTTCTTC. The encoded protein is CASSYSRQGLDEQFF.

The chain employs TRBV12-3 or TRBV12-4 and TRBJ1-6; weak D call: TRBD1 (5 bases). This CDR3 is 14 amino acids long. V lost 6 bases to trimming and J lost 9 bases, with 15 bases between them. This chain's CDR3 is CASRGTGSVSPLHF. As DNA, the CDR3 is TGTGCCAGCAGGGGGACGGGCTCTGTTTCACCCCTCCACTTT.

The rearrangement links TRBV9 to TRBJ2-5, with D unresolved. Germline-derived CDR1 and CDR2 are SGDLS and YYNGEE. CDR3 size: 13 residues. V gave up 4 bases and J gave up 4 bases, with 11 bases separating them. The CDR3 DNA reads as TGTGCCAGCAGCCAACAGCCCGGAGAGACCCAGTACTTC. Residues: CASSQQPGETQYF.

This clonotype showed up many times. The V and J genes are TRBV12-3 or TRBV12-4 and TRBJ2-7, with D hard to call. The CDR3 loop spans 13 amino acids. V lost 1 base, J lost 3 bases, and 7 bases lay in between. CDR3 residues: CASSLGQYYEQYF. The CDR3 nucleotides read TGTGCCAGCAGTTTAGGGCAGTACTACGAGCAGTACTTC.

The V and J genes are TRBV19 and TRBJ1-5; perhaps TRBD1 as D (6 bases). Trimming stripped 5 bases from V and 6 bases from J, with 20 bases between. Germline CDR1 is LNHDA and CDR2 is SQIVND (reference sequence). CDR3 size: 16 residues. The CDR3 loop reads CASSPLAQGSGQPQHF. Written as DNA, the CDR3 is TGTGCCAGTAGTCCTTTGGCACAGGGTTCTGGTCAGCCCCAGCATTTT.

This clonotype was detected a few times. The chain joins TRBV7-6 to TRBJ2-7; TRBD2 matches at 8 bases. CDR1 SGHVS and CDR2 FNYEAQ come from the germline V gene. J gave up 2 bases and V 1 base, and 7 bases lay outside the gene matches. The CDR3 is made up of 16 amino acids. CDR3: CASSLGAGRAPYEQYF. In DNA, the CDR3 is TGTGCCAGCAGCTTAGGGGCCGGGAGGGCCCCCTACGAGCAGTACTTC.

In its sample, this clonotype was seen a few times. The rearrangement joins TRBV3-1 to TRBJ2-7; possible D gene TRBD2, 6 bases. Trimming left V 4 bases short and J 6 bases short, with 19 bases between. The germline V gene encodes CDR1 LGHDT and CDR2 YNNKEL (reference sequence). The CDR3 contains 15 residues. CDR3 coding DNA: TGTGCCAGCAGCCGCTCCCGGGGGTCTCTCTTCGAGCAGTACTTC. It specifies CASSRSRGSLFEQYF.